Listed here are 30 T cell receptor beta chains from one sample, sequenced in a study of radiotherapy plus CTLA-4 blockade in lung cancer. Produced via immunoSEQ multiplex PCR; TCRdb's table is partial and in-frame only. The sample carries tens of thousands of clones, over 80% recorded once. This specimen consisted of peripheral blood, obtained from a patient treated with radiotherapy plus ipilimumab. These receptors were collected from a human donor with non-small cell lung cancer who had stable disease on radiotherapy plus ipilimumab.

This clone was counted a single time. V gene TRBV7-6 combines with J gene TRBJ2-2, with 7 positions matching TRBD2. V lost 0 bases to trimming and J lost 5 bases; unmatched junction nucleotides: 9. Germline loops: CDR1 SGHVS, CDR2 FNYEAQ. There are 17 residues in the CDR3. CDR3 sequence: CASSLAGREVMTGELFF. CDR3 nucleotide sequence: TGTGCCAGCAGCTTAGCCGGCCGGGAGGTTATGACCGGGGAGCTGTTTTTT. The full variable domain, completed using reference TRBV7-6 and TRBJ2-2, is GAGVSQSPRYKVTKRGQDVALRCDPISGHVSLYWYRQALGQGPEFLTYFNYEAQQDKSGLPNDRFSAERPEGSISTLTIQRTEQRDSAMYRCASSLAGREVMTGELFFGEGSRLTVL.

The V call is TRBV27, the J call TRBJ2-5; 9 bases match TRBD1. Germline CDR1 MNHEY, CDR2 SMNVEV (reference sequence). The CDR3 is made up of 11 amino acids. This CDR3 is CGDRAEETQYF. CDR3 nucleotides: TGTGGGGACAGGGCCGAGGAGACCCAGTACTTC.

J is TRBJ2-3 and V is TRBV4-1, with unresolved D. Germline CDR1 reads MGHRA; CDR2 reads YSYEKL. Trimming stripped 7 bases from V and 2 bases from J, with 16 bases between. This CDR3 is 15 amino acids long. The CDR3 loop is CASKMVEQPTDTQYF. The CDR3 DNA follows: TGCGCCAGCAAAATGGTGGAACAGCCCACAGATACGCAGTATTTT.

This clone was seen a few times. The chain recombines TRBV10-2 with TRBJ2-3; D unresolved. Trimming removed 0 bases from V and 0 bases from J, with 7 bases in between. This CDR3 comprises 15 residues. Germline V gene lookup returns CDR1 WSHSY and CDR2 SAAADI. CDR3: CASSESYASTDTQYF. The CDR3 region has the DNA TGCGCCAGCAGTGAGTCCTATGCTAGCACAGATACGCAGTATTTT.

This chain joins TRBV10-2 and TRBJ2-7, with 9 bases aligning to TRBD1. The CDR3 loop spans 15 amino acids. The V and J ends lost 6 bases and 6 bases, in that order; junction bases with no gene match: 12. Germline assignment: CDR1 WSHSY and CDR2 SAAADI. The CDR3 nucleotides are TGCGCCAGCAGCCCTCGGGACAGGGTAACAGGCGAGCAGTACTTC. This translates into CASSPRDRVTGEQYF.

By share, this clone ranks as medium-sized. This chain joins TRBV11-2 and TRBJ1-3, with unresolved D. V dropped 3 bases and J dropped 0 bases, with 9 bases sitting between them. This CDR3 has 15 residues. In germline, CDR1 is SGHAT, CDR2 FQNNGV. The CDR3 DNA is TGTGCCAGCAGCTTTGGACGGAGCTCTGGAAACACCATATATTTT. Its translation: CASSFGRSSGNTIYF.

This clone appeared a single time. This chain connects TRBV6-6 to TRBJ2-7; a weak D match, TRBD2 (6 bases). V was shortened by 2 bases and J by 5 bases, with 13 bases between the two germline ends. Looked up from germline, CDR1 is MNHNY and CDR2 is SVGAGI (reference sequence). This CDR3 has 14 amino acids. The CDR3 is CASSYLGRTNEQYF. In nucleotides, the CDR3 is TGTGCCAGCAGTTACCTGGGACGGACTAACGAGCAGTACTTC.

The chain has TRBV11-2 and TRBJ2-1; D ambiguous. The CDR3 has 14 amino acids. V lost 0 bases, J lost 7 bases, and 10 bases lay in between. Germline CDR1 reads SGHAT; CDR2 reads FQNNGV. CDR3 nucleotide sequence: TGTGCCAGCAGCTTAGATCCCTTCGGGAATGAGCAGTTCTTC. Its protein product is CASSLDPFGNEQFF.

The rearrangement uses TRBV6-5 and TRBJ2-1, with D perhaps being TRBD1 or TRBD2 (5 bases each). V lost 7 bases, J lost 6 bases, and 16 bases lay in between. The germline V gene encodes CDR1 MNHEY and CDR2 SVGAGI. The CDR3 spans 14 residues. CDR3 region: CASNRDRGANEQFF. CDR3 in DNA: TGTGCCAGCAATCGGGACCGGGGTGCCAATGAGCAGTTCTTC.

This chain joins TRBV5-1 and TRBJ1-2, with D maybe TRBD1 (6 bases). There are 14 residues in the CDR3. V lost 4 bases to trimming and J lost 6 bases, with 16 bases between them. CDR1 is SGHRS and CDR2 is YFSETQ in the germline V gene. CDR3 residues: CASSPGSGADGYTF. CDR3 nucleotide sequence: TGCGCCAGCAGCCCAGGGTCAGGGGCGGATGGCTACACCTTC.

This chain links TRBV5-5 with TRBJ1-2; 11 bases are a match to TRBD1. Germline CDR1 SGHKS, CDR2 YYEKEE (reference sequence). CDR3 length: 17 amino acids. The ends lost 4 bases at V and 4 bases at J; junction bases unmatched: 12. The CDR3 DNA is TGTGCCAGCAGCCCGGAGGGGGACAGGGGGAGCTTCTATGGCTACACCTTC. This encodes CASSPEGDRGSFYGYTF.

As regards this clone: The germline gene is not matched at one end of the junction; a read error may be the cause. The gene calls are TRBV6-1 and TRBJ1-2; no definite D call. CDR1 MNHNS and CDR2 SASEGT come from the germline V gene. This CDR3 has 16 amino acids. CDR3 in amino acids: CASSEATAKYAYGYTF. CDR3 sequence (DNA): TGTGCCAGCAGCGAAGCCACGGCTAAATACGCTTATGGCTACACCTTC.

The genes are TRBV5-1 and TRBJ2-3; tentatively, D is TRBD1 or TRBD2 (6 bases each). Germline lookup yields CDR1 SGHRS and CDR2 YFSETQ. This CDR3 is 18 amino acids long. Deletions cut 4 bases from V and 1 base from J, with 22 bases between. CDR3 in amino acids: CASSPLGGEVYGTDTQYF. The CDR3, as DNA: TGCGCCAGCAGCCCGTTGGGGGGCGAGGTCTACGGCACAGATACGCAGTATTTT.

This chain connects TRBV9 to TRBJ2-2, with D tentatively TRBD1 (7 bases). Trimming took off 3 bases at V and 4 bases at J, with 22 bases between the two ends. The CDR3 covers 18 residues. The germline gives CDR1 SGDLS, CDR2 YYNGEE. CDR3 sequence: CASSAPTGRSFGTGELFF. The CDR3 region has the DNA TGTGCCAGCAGCGCCCCGACAGGGAGGTCCTTTGGCACCGGGGAGCTGTTTTTT.

The CDR3 DNA sequence: TGCGCCAGCAGCTCGGGCGGGGTAACTAGCCAAGAGACCCAGTACTTC. Its protein is CASSSGGVTSQETQYF. The rearrangement links TRBV5-1 to TRBJ2-5, with a tentative D call TRBD2 (6 bases). Germline assignment: CDR1 SGHRS and CDR2 YFSETQ. The CDR3 extends over 16 amino acids. The ends were cut back, 3 bases at V and 1 base at J, with 16 bases in the middle.

This clone was seen just once. The chain uses TRBV6-6 and TRBJ1-5; TRBD1 matches at 9 bases. The CDR3 extends over 16 amino acids. Germline assignment: CDR1 MNHNY and CDR2 SVGAGI (reference sequence). V trimming: 2 bases; J trimming: 6 bases; junction bases outside the gene matches: 8. The CDR3 DNA follows: TGTGCCAGCAGTTACGCGGACAGGGGTCGCGGTCAGCCCCAGCATTTT. Translation: CASSYADRGRGQPQHF.

This clone was counted only a few times. This chain links TRBV4-1 with TRBJ2-7; D is possibly TRBD1 (7 bases). V gave up 4 bases and J gave up 11 bases, with 21 bases separating them. This CDR3 spans 14 amino acids. Germline CDR1 is MGHRA and CDR2 is YSYEKL. CDR3 residues: CASSLDPRGGTEYF. The CDR3 region has the DNA TGCGCCAGCAGCCTTGATCCCCGGGGCGGGACAGAGTACTTC.

The chain combines TRBV12-5 with TRBJ2-1; the D is unclear. Trimming took off 5 bases at V and 0 bases at J, with 5 bases between the two ends. The germline gives CDR1 LGHNT, CDR2 FRNRAP. CDR3 length: 13 residues. The CDR3, as DNA: TGTGCTAGTGGTGGAAGCTCCTACAATGAGCAGTTCTTC. Translating gives CASGGSSYNEQFF.

The chain carries TRBV19 and TRBJ2-1; TRBD2 agrees at 13 bases. V was pared by 6 bases and J by 8 bases, with 16 bases of the junction left unmatched. This CDR3 comprises 18 residues. CDR1 and CDR2 (germline): LNHDA, SQIVND (reference sequence). CDR3 residues: CASRERRLAGGAGDEQFF. For the CDR3, the DNA is TGTGCCAGTAGGGAACGTCGACTAGCGGGGGGCGCCGGCGATGAGCAGTTCTTC.

This clone was detected only once. CDR3 protein: CASSRGLAEDTQYF. The CDR3 nucleotides are TGTGCCAGCAGTAGGGGACTAGCGGAAGATACGCAGTATTTT. V is TRBV2 and J is TRBJ2-3, with 11 bases that match TRBD2. The trim removed 5 bases at V and 5 bases at J, leaving 3 bases unmatched. The CDR3 sequence is 14 residues long. Germline V lookup: CDR1 SNHLY, CDR2 FYNNEI.

The CDR3 DNA reads as TGTGCCAGCAGCAAACTAGCGGGGAGCTACGAGCAGTACTTC. It is translated as CASSKLAGSYEQYF. The chain recombines TRBV7-6 with TRBJ2-7; 10 positions agree with TRBD2. The germline V gene has CDR1 SGHVS and CDR2 FNYEAQ. The CDR3 extends over 14 amino acids. V was clipped by 5 bases and J by 3 bases; unmatched bases: 4.

The rearrangement joins TRBV11-3 to TRBJ2-7, with a possible D match to TRBD1 (6 bases). CDR1 and CDR2 from the germline V gene are SGHNT and YENEEA. The CDR3 is 14 amino acids. Deletions cut 5 bases from V and 7 bases from J, with 18 bases between. The CDR3 protein is CASSTAQGFREQYF. In DNA form, the CDR3 reads TGTGCCAGCAGCACCGCTCAGGGGTTTCGGGAGCAGTACTTC. The whole variable domain, filled in from reference TRBV11-3 and TRBJ2-7, reads EAGVVQSPRYKIIEKKQPVAFWCNPISGHNTLYWYLQNLGQGPELLIRYENEEAVDDSQLPKDRFSAERLKGVDSTLKIQPAELGDSAVYLCASSTAQGFREQYFGPGTRLTVT.

This clone has a handful of counts. The chain links TRBV4-1 to TRBJ1-3; no clear D gene. Germline values: CDR1 MGHRA, CDR2 YSYEKL. Trimming left V 4 bases short and J 2 bases short, with 12 bases between. The CDR3 runs to 15 residues. CDR3 bases: TGCGCCAGCAGCCCCCGGTGGGGAGCTGGAAACACCATATATTTT. Its translation: CASSPRWGAGNTIYF.

J is TRBJ2-7 and V is TRBV7-8, with D hard to call. Trimming stripped 1 base from V and 9 bases from J, with 13 bases between. The CDR3 is made up of 13 amino acids. Germline CDR1 SGHVS, CDR2 FQNEAQ. The CDR3 is CASSLGVKEGQYF. CDR3 nucleotides: TGTGCCAGCAGCTTAGGTGTGAAGGAAGGGCAGTACTTC.

V and J are TRBV5-1 and TRBJ1-4; possible D gene TRBD1, 5 bases. Trimming removed 0 bases at V and 3 bases at J, with 18 bases between. The CDR3 sequence is 18 residues long. Germline CDR1 SGHRS, CDR2 YFSETQ. DNA for the CDR3: TGCGCCAGCAGCTTGGAAGGGGTGCAGGTTGTTGCTAATGAAAAACTGTTTTTT. Amino acid sequence: CASSLEGVQVVANEKLFF.

This rearrangement joins TRBV6-5 to TRBJ2-1, with 7 bases matching TRBD1. The germline V gene has CDR1 MNHEY and CDR2 SVGAGI. CDR3 length equals 13 residues. J gave up 9 bases and V 5 bases, and 7 bases lay outside the gene matches. The CDR3 protein is CASSDRQGTEQFF. CDR3 DNA: TGTGCCAGCAGTGATCGACAGGGTACTGAGCAGTTCTTC.

This chain joins TRBV6-1 and TRBJ2-1; no definite D call. The CDR3 is 11 residues long. CDR1 and CDR2 (germline): MNHNS, SASEGT. With 9 bases removed from V and 12 bases from J, the gap between germline ends came to 15 bases. CDR3 loop: CASPRTELQFF. The CDR3 bases are TGTGCCAGTCCCCGGACCGAACTGCAGTTCTTC.

The chain recombines TRBV7-2 with TRBJ2-7; TRBD2 is a possible D gene (5 bases). The CDR3 is 15 amino acids. Trimming left V 1 base short and J 5 bases short, with 15 bases between. The germline V gene encodes CDR1 SGHTA and CDR2 FQGNSA. Here the CDR3 DNA reads TGTGCCAGCAGCTTAGGAAGTAGGCGGGCGGACGAGCAGTACTTC. Protein product: CASSLGSRRADEQYF. Full variable domain (remainder filled in from reference TRBV7-2 and TRBJ2-7): GAGVSQSPSNKVTEKGKDVELRCDPISGHTALYWYRQSLGQGLEFLIYFQGNSAPDKSGLPSDRFSAERTGGSVSTLTIQRTQQEDSAVYLCASSLGSRRADEQYFGPGTRLTVT.

The chain has TRBV18 and TRBJ1-2, with a possible D match to TRBD1 (5 bases). The V end lost 3 bases, the J end lost 4 bases, and 9 bases lay between the germline ends. Germline V gene data show CDR1 as KGHSH and CDR2 as LQKENI. This CDR3 contains 13 residues. The CDR3 is CASSPGQVYGYTF. In DNA form, the CDR3 reads TGTGCCAGCTCACCGGGGCAGGTCTATGGCTACACCTTC. Together with reference TRBV18 and TRBJ1-2, the CDR3 gives the full variable domain: NAGVMQNPRHLVRRRGQEARLRCSPMKGHSHVYWYRQLPEEGLKFMVYLQKENIIDESGMPKERFSAEFPKEGPSILRIQQVVRGDSAAYFCASSPGQVYGYTFGSGTRLTVV.

The table lists this clone with a few counts. The V call is TRBV2, the J call TRBJ1-1; 12 positions match TRBD1. J lost 5 bases, V lost 6 bases, and 10 bases had no gene match. This CDR3 has 16 residues. Germline CDR1 is SNHLY and CDR2 is FYNNEI. CDR3 residues: CASSLGQGALGTEAFF. DNA for the CDR3: TGTGCCAGCAGCCTGGGACAGGGGGCGCTGGGAACTGAAGCTTTCTTT.